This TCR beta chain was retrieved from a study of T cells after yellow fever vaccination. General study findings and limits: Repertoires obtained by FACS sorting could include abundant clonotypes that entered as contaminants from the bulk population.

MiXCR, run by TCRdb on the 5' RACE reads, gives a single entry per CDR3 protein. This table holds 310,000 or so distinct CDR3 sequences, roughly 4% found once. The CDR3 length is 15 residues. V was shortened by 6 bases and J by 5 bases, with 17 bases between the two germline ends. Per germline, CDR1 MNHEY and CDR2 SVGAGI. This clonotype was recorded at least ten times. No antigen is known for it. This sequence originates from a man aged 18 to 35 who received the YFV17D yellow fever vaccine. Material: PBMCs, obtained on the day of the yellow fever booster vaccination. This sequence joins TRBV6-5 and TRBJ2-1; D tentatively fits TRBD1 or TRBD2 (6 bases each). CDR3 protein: CASSYGPGANNEQFF. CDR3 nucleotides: TGTGCCAGCAGCTACGGGCCGGGGGCCAACAATGAGCAGTTCTTC.